This TCR beta chain came from a study of T cells in Graves' hyperthyroidism and ophthalmopathy. Study outcomes and limitations: Most thyroid-expanded clonotypes above 0.001 were also found in blood.

As concerns this clonotype: Its target is unknown.

The CDR3 is 18 amino acids. Trimming at V came to 5 bases and at J to 7 bases, leaving 20 bases not matched to a gene. CDR1 is LGHDT and CDR2 is YNNKEL in the germline V gene (reference sequence). Using RNA transcripts as the source, TCR beta CDR3 regions were amplified. The HTBI primer set served for first-round RT-PCR of the TCR CDR3. TCRdb re-called the multiplex PCR reads with MiXCR, one entry per CDR3 protein. The sample shows roughly 350,000 distinct CDR3 sequences, roughly an eighth of them seen only once. The rearrangement links TRBV3-1 to TRBJ1-2, with 9 bases fitting TRBD1. The TCR sequence derives from a woman in her forties with Graves' ophthalmopathy. The material sequenced was blood. In nucleotides, the CDR3 is TGTGCCAGCAGCACACGGTCCGGGACAGGGTTGTTCTTCGGTGGCTACACCTTC. Translation gives CASSTRSGTGLFFGGYTF.